This is a list of T cell receptor beta chains from one sample in a study of cytomegalovirus exposure and HLA in healthy donors. Using immunoSEQ multiplex PCR, the repertoire was profiled, and TCRdb retains in-frame clones only, with some absent. The sample contains 150,000 or so clones, around 80% of which appear only once. The sample taken for sequencing was PBMCs. The source is a man aged 35 to 55 in good health and CMV-seropositive. The CDR3 runs from the conserved cysteine through the conserved F or W. Each record gives: D gene, J gene, clone size, V gene, CDR3 protein, CDR3 DNA. A D gene is named only where the DNA matches it firmly. Expanded clones get a size class; other rows say once, few or many, or leave the size out.

>-|TRBJ1-5|many|TRBV7-6
CASSLALNQPQHF
TGTGCCAGCAGCTTAGCCCTCAATCAGCCCCAGCATTTT
>-|TRBJ1-5|-|TRBV9
CASSRSLDRPSQPQHF
TGTGCCAGCAGCCGGTCCCTAGACAGGCCAAGTCAGCCCCAGCATTTT
>TRBD1|TRBJ1-5|-|TRBV28
CASSQTGAALRPQHF
TGTGCCAGCAGTCAGACAGGGGCCGCCCTTAGGCCCCAGCATTTT
>-|TRBJ1-6|-|TRBV15
CATSRDPSPNNSPLHF
TGTGCCACCAGCAGAGATCCGAGTCCCAATAATTCACCCCTCCACTTT
>-|TRBJ1-1|few|TRBV4-1
CASSQARSVGAGNTEAFF
TGCGCCAGCAGCCAAGCAAGATCGGTGGGGGCCGGGAACACTGAAGCTTTCTTT
>-|TRBJ1-5|-|TRBV5-1
CASSESGGRYQPQHF
TGCGCCAGCAGCGAATCCGGGGGGCGATATCAGCCCCAGCATTTT
>TRBD1|TRBJ1-5|-|TRBV6-1
CASRGQGGEPQHF
TGTGCCAGCCGGGGACAGGGAGGGGAGCCCCAGCATTTT
>TRBD1|TRBJ1-2|-|TRBV7-2
CASSSGTGGNYGYTF
TGTGCCAGCAGCTCCGGGACAGGCGGTAACTATGGCTACACCTTC
>TRBD1|TRBJ2-7|-|TRBV19
CASSKPGQGPYEQYF
TGTGCCAGTAGTAAACCGGGACAGGGCCCCTACGAGCAGTACTTC
>TRBD2|TRBJ2-5|-|TRBV4-2
CASSQEAGGGETQYF
TGTGCCAGCAGCCAAGAAGCGGGAGGGGGGGAGACCCAGTACTTC